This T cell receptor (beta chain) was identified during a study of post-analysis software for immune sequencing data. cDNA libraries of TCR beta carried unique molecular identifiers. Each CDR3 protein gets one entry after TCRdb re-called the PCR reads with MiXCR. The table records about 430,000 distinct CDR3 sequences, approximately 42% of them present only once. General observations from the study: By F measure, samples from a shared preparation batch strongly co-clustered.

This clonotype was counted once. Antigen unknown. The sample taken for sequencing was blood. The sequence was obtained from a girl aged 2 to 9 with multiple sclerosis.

The CDR3 loop is CASSSPTGISTGELFF. CDR3 bases: TGTGCCAGCAGTTCGCCGACAGGGATATCCACCGGGGAGCTGTTTTTT. The rearrangement joins TRBV6-6 to TRBJ2-2; 7 nucleotides align to TRBD1. Germline values: CDR1 MNHNY, CDR2 SVGAGI (reference sequence). Trimming cost V 4 bases and J 4 bases; bases outside gene matches: 9. The CDR3 runs to 16 residues.